A single sample is the source of the 16 T cell receptor beta chains below, sequenced in a study of shared clonotypes between healthy human individuals (dated by TCRdb to the early 2020s). The method behind the library was the immunoSEQ multiplex PCR assay. TCRdb took this table from immuneACCESS and kept in-frame rearrangements with V and J called. Such tables lack part of the clones; where checked against another copy, unresolved V genes explain under half of the gap, and the rest is unexplained. The sample includes around 600,000 clones, with approximately 95% observed a single time. Over 0.1% of the sample is in the top ten clones. CD8 naive samples consisted of CD45RO-negative cells that were positively selected for CCR7, yielding a CD45RA+CCR7+ population without TemRA cells. The sequenced sample consisted of naive CD8+ T cells sorted from blood. The sample's cell subset or site label, in plain terms: CD45RA+CCR7+. The receptors were sampled from a woman aged 25 to 39 in good health.

This chain links TRBV28 with TRBJ2-2; 8 nucleotides match TRBD2. The germline V gene has CDR1 MDHEN and CDR2 SYDVKM. CDR3 length: 17 amino acids. With V trimmed by 6 bases and J by 4 bases, 13 bases remained unmatched. For the CDR3, the DNA is TGTGCCAGCAGCTCTACCGTACTAGCGGTAGTCACCGGGGAGCTGTTTTTT. Translation: CASSSTVLAVVTGELFF.

This clone has only one observation. The chain employs TRBV2 and TRBJ1-1, with 7 bases that match TRBD1. The CDR3 sequence is 14 residues long. J gave up 7 bases and V 1 base, and 6 bases lay outside the gene matches. The germline V gene encodes CDR1 SNHLY and CDR2 FYNNEI. Here the CDR3 reads CASSEGDRYYEAFF. CDR3 nucleotides: TGTGCCAGCAGTGAAGGGGACAGATATTATGAAGCTTTCTTT.

This clone was detected only once. The chain carries TRBV9 and TRBJ1-4, with a weak D call TRBD1 (5 bases). The germline V gene encodes CDR1 SGDLS and CDR2 YYNGEE. Trimming cost V 3 bases and J 4 bases, with 13 bases left between them. There are 15 residues in the CDR3. Here the CDR3 reads CASSGETAHNEKLFF. In DNA form, the CDR3 reads TGTGCCAGCAGCGGGGAGACAGCACATAATGAAAAACTGTTTTTT.

The V gene is TRBV5-1, the J gene TRBJ2-7, with D tentatively TRBD2 (6 bases). V was shortened by 7 bases and J by 3 bases, with 23 bases between the two germline ends. This CDR3 is 16 amino acids long. The germline gives CDR1 SGHRS, CDR2 YFSETQ. The CDR3 nucleotides are TGCGCCAGCCCTGAACCGGGGGATAGAGTAAACTACGAGCAGTACTTC. It is translated as CASPEPGDRVNYEQYF. Full variable domain (outside the CDR3, taken from reference TRBV5-1 and TRBJ2-7): KAGVTQTPRYLIKTRGQQVTLSCSPISGHRSVSWYQQTPGQGLQFLFEYFSETQRNKGNFPGRFSGRQFSNSRSEMNVSTLELGDSALYLCASPEPGDRVNYEQYFGPGTRLTVT.

The CDR3 DNA reads as TGTGCCAGTAGTATAGGTGAAATCTCCTACAATGAGCAGTTCTTC. Translation: CASSIGEISYNEQFF. This chain links TRBV19 with TRBJ2-1; D remains ambiguous. V was trimmed by 1 base and J by 0 bases, leaving 7 bases between them. Germline-derived CDR1 and CDR2 are LNHDA and SQIVND (reference sequence). The CDR3 covers 15 residues.

The chain combines TRBV2 with TRBJ2-7; perhaps TRBD1 as D (6 bases). Germline lookup yields CDR1 SNHLY and CDR2 FYNNEI. The CDR3 spans 12 residues. V shed 6 bases and J shed 6 bases, with 12 bases lying between them. DNA for the CDR3: TGTGCCAGCAGATTCCGCAGGGGCGAGCAGTACTTC. This gives the protein CASRFRRGEQYF.

This clone was seen a single time. V is TRBV25-1 and J is TRBJ1-1, with TRBD1 as a possible D gene (6 bases). Germline V CDR1 and CDR2: MGHDK, SYGVNS. V lost 6 bases to trimming and J lost 2 bases, with 10 bases between them. The length of the CDR3 is 13 residues. CDR3 sequence: CASRQGGNTEAFF. The CDR3 nucleotides read TGTGCCAGCAGACAGGGAGGTAACACTGAAGCTTTCTTT.

This clone was found once. The same CDR3 arises from other DNA sequences in this sample as well. The chain has TRBV11-2 and TRBJ2-7, with D possibly being TRBD1 or TRBD2 (5 bases each). This CDR3 spans 13 amino acids. CDR1 and CDR2 (germline): SGHAT, FQNNGV. Trimming removed 5 bases from V and 1 base from J, with 9 bases in between. The CDR3 bases are TGTGCCAGCAGCCCCGGGACGTCCTACGAGCAGTACTTC. Amino acids: CASSPGTSYEQYF.

The DNA for the CDR3 is TGTGCCAGCAGGAAGGGCGGGAGCGGATGGACCGGGGAGCTGTTTTTT. Translation gives CASRKGGSGWTGELFF. The chain is built from TRBV6-4 and TRBJ2-2, with 7 bases fitting TRBD2. Trimming took 6 bases from V and 5 from J; bases not matched to a gene: 12. Germline V gene sequence: CDR1 MRHNA, CDR2 SNTAGT. The CDR3 is made up of 16 amino acids.

CDR3 coding DNA: TGTGCCAGCAGCCCCGACCCCCCCTACGAGCAGTACTTC. It is translated as CASSPDPPYEQYF. This chain links TRBV4-2 with TRBJ2-7; no definite D call. V lost 4 bases to trimming and J lost 2 bases, with 9 bases between them. The CDR3 consists of 13 residues. Germline CDR1 is LGHNA and CDR2 is YNFKEQ.

This chain uses TRBV2 with TRBJ2-5, with unresolved D. Looked up from germline, CDR1 is SNHLY and CDR2 is FYNNEI. This CDR3 has 16 amino acids. The V end was cut by 4 bases, the J end by 2 bases, with 17 bases between. The CDR3 loop is CASSAPLGWRQETQYF. CDR3 DNA sequence: TGTGCCAGCAGTGCCCCTCTAGGGTGGAGACAAGAGACCCAGTACTTC.

The V and J genes are TRBV5-8 and TRBJ1-5; 9 positions match TRBD1. Germline V CDR1 and CDR2: SGHTS, YDEGEE. After removal of 4 bases from V and 2 bases from J, the junction contained 7 bases not matched to a gene. The CDR3 is 16 residues long. The CDR3 reads CASSLSWTGGNQPQHF. CDR3 coding DNA: TGTGCCAGCAGCCTATCATGGACAGGGGGCAATCAGCCCCAGCATTTT.

The rearrangement uses TRBV19 and TRBJ2-1; D gene uncertain. CDR3 length equals 15 residues. CDR1 is LNHDA, CDR2 SQIVND, per germline (reference sequence). Trimming removed 0 bases from V and 0 bases from J, with 6 bases in between. CDR3 region: CASSIEGNSYNEQFF. In nucleotides, the CDR3 is TGTGCCAGTAGTATAGAGGGGAACTCCTACAATGAGCAGTTCTTC. Drawing the rest from reference TRBV19 and TRBJ2-1, the complete variable domain is DGGITQSPKYLFRKEGQNVTLSCEQNLNHDAMYWYRQDPGQGLRLIYYSQIVNDFQKGDIAEGYSVSREKKESFPLTVTSAQKNPTAFYLCASSIEGNSYNEQFFGPGTRLTVL.

The rearrangement joins TRBV4-1 to TRBJ2-7; D not certain. V lost 0 bases and J lost 3, with 3 bases in between. Germline-derived CDR1 and CDR2 are MGHRA and YSYEKL. The CDR3 is 12 residues long. This CDR3 is CASSQDYYEQYF. As DNA, the CDR3 is TGCGCCAGCAGCCAAGATTACTACGAGCAGTACTTC.

This rearrangement joins TRBV29-1 to TRBJ2-5, with 10 nucleotides matching TRBD2. CDR3 size: 18 residues. The germline CDR1 and CDR2 sequences are SQVTM and ANQGSEA. V lost 0 bases to trimming and J lost 11 bases; unmatched junction nucleotides: 21. For the CDR3, the DNA is TGCAGCGTTGAAGATGCGGCTAGCGGGAGTGCAACTACTCGGGAGCAGTACTTC. The encoded protein is CSVEDAASGSATTREQYF.

The gene calls are TRBV14 and TRBJ1-2; perhaps TRBD1 as D (5 bases). V gave up 4 bases and J gave up 4 bases, with 16 bases separating them. The germline CDR1 and CDR2 sequences are SGHDN and FVKESK. The CDR3 runs to 15 residues. The CDR3 is CASSLTGPRGYGYTF. Here the CDR3 DNA reads TGTGCCAGCAGCCTTACGGGGCCCCGGGGCTATGGCTACACCTTC.